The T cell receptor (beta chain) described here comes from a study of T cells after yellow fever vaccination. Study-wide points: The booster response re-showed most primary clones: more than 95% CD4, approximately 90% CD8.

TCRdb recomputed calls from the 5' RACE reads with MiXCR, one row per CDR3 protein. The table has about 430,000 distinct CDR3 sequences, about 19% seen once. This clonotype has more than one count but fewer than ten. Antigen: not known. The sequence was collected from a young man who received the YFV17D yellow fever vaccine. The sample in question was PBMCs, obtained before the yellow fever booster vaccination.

The CDR3: CSASAPGTANTGELFF. CDR3 nucleotides: TGCAGTGCTAGTGCCCCGGGGACAGCGAACACCGGGGAGCTGTTTTTT. The chain uses TRBV20-1 and TRBJ2-2, with 7 bases matching TRBD1. Germline V gene sequence: CDR1 DFQATT, CDR2 SNEGSKA (reference sequence). V trimming: 3 bases; J trimming: 0 bases; junction bases outside the gene matches: 7. This CDR3 contains 16 residues.